These T cell receptor beta chains were read from a single sample in a study of T cells in Graves' hyperthyroidism and ophthalmopathy. One entry per CDR3 protein, called by TCRdb with MiXCR from the multiplex PCR reads. The sample holds 540,000 or so distinct CDR3 sequences, roughly 14% seen once. The sequenced sample consisted of blood. These receptors all stem from a woman aged 25 to 39 with Graves' hyperthyroidism. The CDR3 runs from the conserved cysteine through the conserved F or W. The order of the fields is V gene, D gene, J gene, clone size, CDR3 protein, CDR3 DNA. D genes are given only for firm matches. Size values are once, few and many counts, or a class for expanded clones, and some rows have none.

v_gene: TRBV11-2; d_gene: TRBD1; j_gene: TRBJ2-7; abundance: many; CDR3aa: CASSLGAGTGAYEQYF; CDR3nt: TGTGCCAGCAGCTTAGGCGCCGGGACAGGGGCCTACGAGCAGTACTTC
v_gene: TRBV6-1; d_gene: TRBD2; j_gene: TRBJ2-7; abundance: NA; CDR3aa: CASKISGRGEQYF; CDR3nt: TGTGCCAGCAAAATTAGCGGGAGGGGCGAGCAGTACTTC
v_gene: TRBV29-1; d_gene: NA; j_gene: TRBJ2-7; abundance: NA; CDR3aa: CSVGRGSSYEQYF; CDR3nt: TGCAGCGTTGGCCGGGGAAGCTCCTACGAGCAGTACTTC
v_gene: TRBV28; d_gene: NA; j_gene: TRBJ1-1; abundance: many; CDR3aa: CASRTEGNTEAFF; CDR3nt: TGTGCCAGCAGGACGGAGGGGAACACTGAAGCTTTCTTT
v_gene: TRBV20-1; d_gene: NA; j_gene: TRBJ2-2; abundance: many; CDR3aa: CSASGSGGTGELFF; CDR3nt: TGCAGTGCTAGCGGTAGCGGAGGCACCGGGGAGCTGTTTTTT
v_gene: TRBV12-3/TRBV12-4; d_gene: NA; j_gene: TRBJ2-7; abundance: many; CDR3aa: CASSLGINYEQYF; CDR3nt: TGTGCCAGCAGTTTAGGGATAAACTACGAGCAGTACTTC
v_gene: TRBV29-1; d_gene: TRBD1; j_gene: TRBJ1-2; abundance: few; CDR3aa: CSVGGQGAGYTF; CDR3nt: TGCAGCGTTGGGGGACAGGGGGCGGGCTACACCTTC
v_gene: TRBV29-1; d_gene: NA; j_gene: TRBJ1-6; abundance: NA; CDR3aa: CSVQAVLNSPLHF; CDR3nt: TGCAGCGTTCAGGCTGTATTGAATTCACCCCTCCACTTT
v_gene: TRBV19; d_gene: NA; j_gene: TRBJ1-5; abundance: few; CDR3aa: CASSIAGATQPQHF; CDR3nt: TGTGCCAGTAGTATCGCGGGGGCTACTCAGCCCCAGCATTTT
v_gene: TRBV3-1; d_gene: NA; j_gene: TRBJ2-7; abundance: many; CDR3aa: CASSQFSYEQYF; CDR3nt: TGTGCCAGCAGCCAATTTTCCTACGAGCAGTACTTC
v_gene: TRBV6-6; d_gene: NA; j_gene: TRBJ2-5; abundance: many; CDR3aa: CASSYYRGATETQYF; CDR3nt: TGTGCCAGCAGTTACTATCGTGGGGCCACCGAGACCCAGTACTTC